Below, 4 T cell receptor beta chains from the same sample are listed, as sequenced in a study of identical twins. TCRdb recomputed calls from the 5' RACE reads with MiXCR, one row per CDR3 protein. The data show 500,000 to 550,000 distinct CDR3 sequences, less than 25% seen once. The same data also went into a second study, on T cells expressing NK-cell markers.

The sequencing input was CD4+ T cells sorted from blood. These receptors were taken from a woman in her late teens or twenties in good health.

This chain uses TRBV20-1 with TRBJ2-5; tentatively, D is TRBD2 (6 bases). The CDR3 totals 15 residues. With 6 bases removed from V and 2 bases from J, the gap between germline ends came to 19 bases. Germline-derived CDR1 and CDR2 are DFQATT and SNEGSKA (reference sequence). The CDR3 DNA follows: TGCAGTGCCCCCCCCCTGCGGGGTGGGCAAGAGACCCAGTACTTC. Residues: CSAPPLRGGQETQYF.

The sample holds a few counts of this clonotype. The chain carries TRBV10-3 and TRBJ1-4; 7 bases fit TRBD1. Germline V gives CDR1 ENHRY, CDR2 SYGVKD. V lost 5 bases, J lost 8 bases, and 5 bases stayed unmatched. This CDR3 contains 13 residues. The CDR3, as DNA: TGTGCCATCAGTACCGACAGGGACGAAAAACTGTTTTTT. Its protein is CAISTDRDEKLFF.

This sequence joins TRBV30 and TRBJ1-2; D unclear. This CDR3 region has 11 residues. Germline V gives CDR1 GTSNPN, CDR2 SVGIG (reference sequence). Trimming removed 7 bases at V and 5 bases at J, with 11 bases between. CDR3 amino acids: CASRVGYGYTF. DNA for the CDR3: TGTGCCTCCCGGGTTGGATATGGCTACACCTTC. The full variable domain, its missing parts supplied by reference TRBV30 and TRBJ1-2, is SQTIHQWPATLVQPVGSPLSLECTVEGTSNPNLYWYRQAAGRGLQLLFYSVGIGQISSEVPQNLSASRPQDRQFILSSKKLLLSDSGFYLCASRVGYGYTFGSGTRLTVV.

The rearrangement links TRBV6-1 to TRBJ2-1, with 14 positions matching TRBD2. Trimming at V came to 5 bases and at J to 7 bases, leaving 7 bases not matched to a gene. Germline assignment: CDR1 MNHNS and CDR2 SASEGT. The CDR3 covers 16 residues. DNA of the CDR3: TGTGCCAGCAGTCAGACTAGCGGGAGGGCTTCAAATGAGCAGTTCTTC. Translated, it gives CASSQTSGRASNEQFF.